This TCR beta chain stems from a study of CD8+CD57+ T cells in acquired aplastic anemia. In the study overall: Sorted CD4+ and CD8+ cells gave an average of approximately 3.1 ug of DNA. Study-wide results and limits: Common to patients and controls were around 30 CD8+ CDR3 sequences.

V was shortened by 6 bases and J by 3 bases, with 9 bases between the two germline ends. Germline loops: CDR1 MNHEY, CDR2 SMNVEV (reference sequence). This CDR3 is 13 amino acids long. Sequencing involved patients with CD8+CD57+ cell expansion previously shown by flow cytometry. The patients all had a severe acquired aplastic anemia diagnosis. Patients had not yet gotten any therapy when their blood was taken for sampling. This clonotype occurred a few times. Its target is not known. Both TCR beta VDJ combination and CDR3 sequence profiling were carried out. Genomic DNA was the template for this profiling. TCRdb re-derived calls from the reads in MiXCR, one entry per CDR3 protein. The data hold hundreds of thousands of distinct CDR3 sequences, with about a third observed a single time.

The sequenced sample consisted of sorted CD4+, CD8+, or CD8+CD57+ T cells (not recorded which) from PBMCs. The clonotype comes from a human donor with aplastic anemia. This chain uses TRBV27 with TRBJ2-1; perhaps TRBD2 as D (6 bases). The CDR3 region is CASRTRLYNEQFF. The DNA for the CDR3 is TGTGCCAGCAGGACTAGGCTCTACAATGAGCAGTTCTTC.